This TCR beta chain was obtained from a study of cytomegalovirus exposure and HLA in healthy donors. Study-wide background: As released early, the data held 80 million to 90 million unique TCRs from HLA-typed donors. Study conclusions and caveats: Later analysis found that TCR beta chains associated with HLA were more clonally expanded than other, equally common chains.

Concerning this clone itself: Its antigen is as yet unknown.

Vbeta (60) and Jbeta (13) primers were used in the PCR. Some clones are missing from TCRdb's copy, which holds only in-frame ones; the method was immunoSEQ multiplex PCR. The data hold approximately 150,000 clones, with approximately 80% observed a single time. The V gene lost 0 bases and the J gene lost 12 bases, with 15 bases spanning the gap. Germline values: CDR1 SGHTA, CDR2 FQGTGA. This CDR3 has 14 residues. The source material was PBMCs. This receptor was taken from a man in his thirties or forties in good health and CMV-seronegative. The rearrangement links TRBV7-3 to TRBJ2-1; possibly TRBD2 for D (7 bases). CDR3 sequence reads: CASSLTTGGRRQFF. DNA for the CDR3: TGTGCCAGCAGCTTAACGACGGGGGGCCGGAGGCAGTTCTTC.